This T cell receptor beta chain was captured by sequencing in a study of a mutant IDH1 vaccine in newly diagnosed glioma. About the study: Antecedent treatment encompassed radiotherapy, temozolomide, or their combination; the majority received both.

Time point reported: baseline, week 1 (first vaccination visit). As for treatment: pre-vaccination baseline after standard-of-care therapy. The V and J ends lost 4 bases and 4 bases, in that order; junction bases with no gene match: 5. Germline V gene sequence: CDR1 MGHRA, CDR2 YSYEKL. The CDR3 extends over 15 amino acids. Assay used: immunoSEQ multiplex PCR; TCRdb lists only in-frame clones, some missing. The profile shows around 82,000 clones, around 79% of them singletons. A single count supports this clone. This receptor was obtained from a man aged 40-50 years with glioma. Some clones in this sample may be carry-over from other donors' samples. This sequence joins TRBV4-1 and TRBJ2-2; TRBD1 matches at 8 bases. This specimen consisted of PBMCs, obtained from a glioma patient treated with radiotherapy, temozolomide or both. The CDR3 reads CASSPDRGITGELFF. The CDR3 DNA is TGCGCCAGCAGCCCCGACAGGGGAATCACCGGGGAGCTGTTTTTT.